This is a list of T cell receptor beta chains from one sample in a study of identifying expanded T cells in peripheral blood. Data came from immunoSEQ multiplex PCR; TCRdb stores just in-frame clones and leaves some out. The sample yields under 150,000 clones, around 88% seen once. What was sequenced was blood. These receptors were collected from a person aged 18 to 70 in good health. CDR3s include the opening cysteine and the closing phenylalanine or tryptophan.

TRBV5-1	TRBJ2-1	CASSLAVGVDSYNEQFF
TRBV29-1	TRBJ2-1	CSGAPSTSGKDEQFF
TRBV29-1	TRBJ1-1	CSVAPRGGYTEAFF
TRBV11-3	TRBJ1-1	CASSRQGGGNTEAFF
TRBV7-2	TRBJ1-5	CASSRRGGNQPQHF
TRBV2	TRBJ2-5	CASNSLQETQYF
TRBV6-1	TRBJ1-5	CATRNRTGVNQPQHF
TRBV4-1	TRBJ2-5	CASSPRVGSGGQETQYF
TRBV28	TRBJ1-2	CASTNTGVYGYTF
TRBV19	TRBJ2-7	CASSTSPGTAREQYF
TRBV21-1	TRBJ1-1	CASSKRVRGIEAFF
TRBV27	TRBJ2-3	CASSTPSRAADTQYF
TRBV9	TRBJ1-1	CASSTRQGSDTEAFF
TRBV5-1	TRBJ2-3	CASSLDRPSTDTQYF
TRBV19	TRBJ2-7	CASQNTYRDLYAYEQYF
TRBV11-2	TRBJ2-3	CASSLQAGHTDTQYF
TRBV7-8	TRBJ2-6	CASRGVFTGANVLTF
TRBV28	TRBJ2-1	CASSSASGEAYNEQFF
TRBV5-1	TRBJ1-1	CASSMGRGAAEAFF
TRBV7-7	TRBJ2-2	CASSSGLPTGELFF
TRBV4-3	TRBJ2-1	CASSQDSQGESTEQFF
TRBV5-1	TRBJ2-2	CASSLARTSGFGELFF
TRBV6-5	TRBJ1-2	CASSRDRGLGYGYTF
TRBV11-3	TRBJ2-7	CASSLGSGPYEQYF
TRBV11-3	TRBJ2-7	CASSPRTGEAEQYF
TRBV15	TRBJ2-3	CATSRTSGRGGADTQYF
TRBV11-3	TRBJ2-6	CASSLGTGPGANVLTF
TRBV9	TRBJ1-3	CASSPPGSSGNTIYF
TRBV5-1	TRBJ2-2	CASRGLAGGPSTGELFF
TRBV5-6	TRBJ1-1	CASSLAGGQDTEAFF
TRBV5-5	TRBJ1-6	CASSLAPPDFNYNSPLHF
TRBV5-6	TRBJ1-1	CASSLAKGTEAFF
TRBV5-1	TRBJ1-2	CASRSGGLANYGYTF
TRBV9	TRBJ2-1	CASSVATGGGANNEQFF
TRBV9	TRBJ1-6	CASSAGQNNSPLHF
TRBV5-5	TRBJ2-7	CASSLREQYF
TRBV5-1	TRBJ2-5	CASSLQGSQETQYF
TRBV14	TRBJ2-7	CASSLGQALSYEQYF
TRBV21-1	TRBJ2-7	CASSKDKWSSYEQYF
TRBV2	TRBJ2-3	CASYPLAGSDTQYF
TRBV6-6	TRBJ1-2	CASSSQGVDGDGYTF
TRBV28	TRBJ2-7	CASSLSLSEQYF
TRBV10-3	TRBJ2-2	CAISERPNTGELFF
TRBV6-5	TRBJ2-1	CASSYGREGRWEQFF
TRBV19	TRBJ1-1	CASSSSGVVNTEAFF
TRBV10-2	TRBJ2-1	CASSKIANNEQFF
TRBV5-6	TRBJ1-6	CASSARVPVRSPLHF
TRBV5-1	TRBJ2-7	CASSLIINRDRAYEQYF
TRBV5-1	TRBJ1-5	CASSLEPRNQPQHF
TRBV29-1	TRBJ2-5	CSVGDIGETQYF
TRBV18	TRBJ2-7	CASSPPTEWGLAESYEQYF
TRBV5-1	TRBJ2-3	CASSPGLADTQYF
TRBV19	TRBJ2-1	CASSMEIRYNEQFF